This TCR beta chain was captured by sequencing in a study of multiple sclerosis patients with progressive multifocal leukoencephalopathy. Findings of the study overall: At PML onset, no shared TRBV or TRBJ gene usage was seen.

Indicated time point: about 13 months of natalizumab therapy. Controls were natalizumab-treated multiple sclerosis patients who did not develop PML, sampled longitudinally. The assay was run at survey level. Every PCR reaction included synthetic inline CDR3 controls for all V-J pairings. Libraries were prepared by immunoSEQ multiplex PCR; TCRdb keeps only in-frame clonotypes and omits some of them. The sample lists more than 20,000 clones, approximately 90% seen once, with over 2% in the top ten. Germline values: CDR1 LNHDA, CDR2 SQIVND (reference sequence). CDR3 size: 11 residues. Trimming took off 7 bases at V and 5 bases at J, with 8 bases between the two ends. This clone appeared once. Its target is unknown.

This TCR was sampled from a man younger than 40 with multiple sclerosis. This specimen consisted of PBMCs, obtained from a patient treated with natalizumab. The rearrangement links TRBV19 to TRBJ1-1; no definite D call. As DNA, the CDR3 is TGTGCCAGTAAAGTTCGGACTGAAGCTTTCTTT. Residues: CASKVRTEAFF. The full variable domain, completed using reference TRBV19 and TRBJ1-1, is DGGITQSPKYLFRKEGQNVTLSCEQNLNHDAMYWYRQDPGQGLRLIYYSQIVNDFQKGDIAEGYSVSREKKESFPLTVTSAQKNPTAFYLCASKVRTEAFFGQGTRLTVV.